This entry lists 27 T cell receptor beta chains sequenced from one sample in a study of chemoradiotherapy in HPV16-positive cancers. Assay: immunoSEQ multiplex PCR; the TCRdb copy retains only in-frame clones and omits some. The sample consists of fewer than 40,000 clones, about 92% of them appearing once. Sequences were derived from blood, sampled from a patient who underwent chemoradiotherapy. Source of these receptors: a human donor with HPV-associated anogenital cancer.

This chain joins TRBV5-5 and TRBJ2-3, with no clear D. Looked up from germline, CDR1 is SGHKS and CDR2 is YYEKEE (reference sequence). Trimming left V 4 bases short and J 4 bases short, with 13 bases between. This CDR3 comprises 14 residues. The CDR3 DNA reads TGTGCCAGCAGCCCCCTGGTAGTGGCAGATACGCAGTATTTT. It yields the protein CASSPLVVADTQYF.

The rearrangement joins TRBV29-1 to TRBJ1-5; 9 nucleotides align to TRBD1. Trimming at V came to 3 bases and at J to 7 bases, leaving 7 bases not matched to a gene. There are 14 residues in the CDR3. CDR1 and CDR2 (germline): SQVTM, ANQGSEA. CDR3 in DNA: TGCAGCGTTGAGGACAGGGGCCCGGGGCAGCCCCAGCATTTT. Translation: CSVEDRGPGQPQHF.

The chain uses TRBV4-2 and TRBJ2-7, with a possible D match to TRBD1 (6 bases). Looked up from germline, CDR1 is LGHNA and CDR2 is YNFKEQ. The V end was cut by 4 bases, the J end by 6 bases, with 19 bases between. The CDR3 is 15 amino acids. This CDR3 reads CASSPRTYRDTEQYF. The CDR3 DNA reads TGTGCCAGCAGCCCCAGAACCTACCGGGACACCGAGCAGTACTTC.

The chain is built from TRBV6-1 and TRBJ2-7, with TRBD2 matching 7 bases. Germline lookup yields CDR1 MNHNS and CDR2 SASEGT. This CDR3 contains 14 residues. The ends lost 6 bases at V and 4 bases at J; junction bases unmatched: 9. Written as DNA, the CDR3 is TGTGCCAGCAGACCTCCGGGAGGTCTTTACGAGCAGTACTTC. Translating it yields CASRPPGGLYEQYF.

This sequence joins TRBV5-4 and TRBJ2-5, with D perhaps given as TRBD1 or TRBD2 (6 bases each). CDR3 length: 15 residues. V lost 2 bases to trimming and J lost 5 bases, with 16 bases between them. Germline-derived CDR1 and CDR2 are SGHNT and YYREEE (reference sequence). Here the CDR3 reads CASSLTGGLRETQYF. DNA for the CDR3: TGTGCCAGCAGCTTAACCGGGGGCCTGAGGGAGACCCAGTACTTC. The entire variable domain, with the rest obtained from reference TRBV5-4 and TRBJ2-5, is as follows: ETGVTQSPTHLIKTRGQQVTLRCSSQSGHNTVSWYQQALGQGPQFIFQYYREEENGRGNFPPRFSGLQFPNYSSELNVNALELDDSALYLCASSLTGGLRETQYFGPGTRLLVL.

The genes are TRBV28 and TRBJ1-1; 9 bases are a match to TRBD1. Unmatched junction bases numbered 5, after V lost 5 bases and J lost 1 base. There are 15 residues in the CDR3. Germline CDR1 and CDR2: MDHEN and SYDVKM. The CDR3 coding sequence is TGTGCCAGCAGTCCCGGGACAGGGCCGAACACTGAAGCTTTCTTT. Amino acids: CASSPGTGPNTEAFF. The entire variable domain, with the rest obtained from reference TRBV28 and TRBJ1-1, is as follows: DVKVTQSSRYLVKRTGEKVFLECVQDMDHENMFWYRQDPGLGLRLIYFSYDVKMKEKGDIPEGYSVSREKKERFSLILESASTNQTSMYLCASSPGTGPNTEAFFGQGTRLTVV.

This rearrangement joins TRBV7-9 to TRBJ2-6; 8 bases match TRBD1. V lost 3 bases and J lost 0; bases outside the gene matches: 7. This CDR3 spans 18 amino acids. The V gene's germline CDR1 is SEHNR and CDR2 FQNEAQ (reference sequence). CDR3 amino acids: CASSFRTGMSSGANVLTF. The CDR3 coding sequence is TGTGCCAGCAGCTTTAGGACAGGGATGAGCTCTGGGGCCAACGTCCTGACTTTC.

This sequence joins TRBV2 and TRBJ1-2; D is uncertain. The V and J ends lost 5 bases and 6 bases respectively, with 10 bases between them. The germline CDR1 and CDR2 sequences are SNHLY and FYNNEI. The CDR3 is made up of 12 amino acids. The CDR3 protein is CASSQERDGYTF. The CDR3 bases are TGTGCCAGCAGTCAAGAGAGGGATGGCTACACCTTC.

The J gene is TRBJ1-5, the V gene TRBV7-8; a weak D match, TRBD1 (6 bases). The CDR3 has 14 amino acids. Germline V lookup: CDR1 SGHVS, CDR2 FQNEAQ. V lost 4 bases and J 3 bases, leaving 10 bases between the germline ends. The CDR3 sequence: CASSSGQYNQPQHF. The CDR3 DNA reads TGTGCCAGCAGCTCTGGACAGTACAATCAGCCCCAGCATTTT.

V and J are TRBV29-1 and TRBJ2-7; the D call may be TRBD1 or TRBD2 (6 bases each). This CDR3 contains 13 residues. V was cut by 4 bases and J by 3 bases, with 13 bases left in between. CDR1 is SQVTM and CDR2 is ANQGSEA in the germline V gene. The CDR3 nucleotides are TGCAGCGTTGGGAGGGACATCGACTACGAGCAGTACTTC. Its translation is CSVGRDIDYEQYF.

The chain combines TRBV20-1 with TRBJ2-5, with unresolved D. The V end lost 6 bases, the J end lost 4 bases, and 9 bases lay between the germline ends. The CDR3 consists of 11 residues. Per germline, CDR1 DFQATT and CDR2 SNEGSKA (reference sequence). CDR3 DNA: TGCAGTGCCCTGGCCCTAGAGACCCAGTACTTC. Translated: CSALALETQYF.

This chain connects TRBV7-8 to TRBJ2-2; a weak D match, TRBD2 (6 bases). The germline V and J ends were trimmed by 6 bases and 1 base, with 15 bases remaining between them. Germline V gene sequence: CDR1 SGHVS, CDR2 FQNEAQ. The CDR3 spans 16 residues. The CDR3 loop is CASRQSGRRNTGELFF. Here the CDR3 DNA reads TGTGCCAGCAGACAAAGCGGGCGGAGGAACACCGGGGAGCTGTTTTTT.

This chain connects TRBV19 to TRBJ2-2; D is ambiguous. Trimming took 10 bases from V and 0 from J, leaving 18 bases between them. The CDR3 is made up of 16 amino acids. Germline CDR1 and CDR2: LNHDA and SQIVND (reference sequence). In nucleotides, the CDR3 is TGTGCCACCGAGTCCCTCGACAACGCGAACACCGGGGAGCTGTTTTTT. Translating gives CATESLDNANTGELFF.

As DNA, the CDR3 is TGTGCCATCAGGGGGGGACTCGAGATTTACGAGCAGTACTTC. Protein product: CAIRGGLEIYEQYF. The chain recombines TRBV10-3 with TRBJ2-7, with D possibly matching TRBD2 (6 bases). This CDR3 spans 14 amino acids. CDR1 ENHRY and CDR2 SYGVKD come from the germline V gene. The V and J ends lost 6 bases and 4 bases respectively, with 16 bases between them.

V and J are TRBV4-2 and TRBJ1-1; D is uncertain. The CDR3 runs 14 residues. V was pared by 1 base and J by 3 bases, with 9 bases between. Germline CDR1 reads LGHNA; CDR2 reads YNFKEQ. The CDR3: CASSQGGFDTEAFF. Written as DNA, the CDR3 is TGTGCCAGCAGCCAAGGGGGATTTGACACTGAAGCTTTCTTT.

The V gene is TRBV19, the J gene TRBJ2-2, with 7 bases identical to TRBD1. There are 16 residues in the CDR3. Germline-derived CDR1 and CDR2 are LNHDA and SQIVND (reference sequence). J was trimmed by 5 bases and V by 5 bases; bases with no gene match: 11. In DNA, the CDR3 is TGTGCCAGTAGTTACAGGTCAGGGGGAACTACCGGGGAGCTGTTTTTT. This sequence encodes CASSYRSGGTTGELFF.

The chain links TRBV4-3 to TRBJ2-1; 8 bases match TRBD2. The V gene's germline CDR1 is LGHNA and CDR2 YSLEER. The trim removed 0 bases at V and 13 bases at J, leaving 8 bases unmatched. The CDR3 totals 14 residues. The CDR3 loop reads CASSQDRIRGGQFF. As DNA, the CDR3 is TGCGCCAGCAGCCAAGATAGGATACGGGGGGGCCAGTTCTTC.

The chain recombines TRBV11-3 with TRBJ2-7; maybe TRBD1 (6 bases). Trimming took off 2 bases at V and 4 bases at J, with 15 bases between the two ends. The CDR3 is 15 residues long. The germline V gene encodes CDR1 SGHNT and CDR2 YENEEA. The CDR3 loop is CASSLWSTGQYEQYF. CDR3 DNA sequence: TGTGCCAGCAGCTTATGGAGTACAGGACAGTACGAGCAGTACTTC.

The count of this clone is one. The gene calls are TRBV6-5 and TRBJ1-1, with a tentative D call TRBD1 (5 bases). Trimming shortened V by 6 bases and J by 6 bases, and 17 bases separated the two germline ends. The CDR3 sequence is 14 residues long. CDR1 and CDR2 from the germline V gene are MNHEY and SVGAGI. This chain's CDR3 is CASSMDGGISEAFF. CDR3 DNA sequence: TGTGCCAGCAGCATGGATGGGGGGATTTCTGAAGCTTTCTTT.

This chain joins TRBV5-4 and TRBJ1-1, with D uncertain. The CDR3 sequence is 14 residues long. The V gene lost 0 bases and the J gene lost 4 bases, with 10 bases spanning the gap. In germline, CDR1 is SGHNT, CDR2 YYREEE (reference sequence). CDR3 residues: CASSLESSGTEAFF. CDR3 DNA: TGTGCCAGCAGCTTGGAAAGTTCGGGCACTGAAGCTTTCTTT.

The V call is TRBV14, the J call TRBJ2-7; D may be TRBD1 (6 bases). The CDR3 has 17 residues. With 2 bases removed from V and 0 bases from J, the gap between germline ends came to 17 bases. CDR1 SGHDN and CDR2 FVKESK come from the germline V gene. The CDR3 loop reads CASSQKLGAKYSYEQYF. The CDR3 DNA reads as TGTGCCAGCAGCCAAAAGTTGGGGGCGAAATACTCCTACGAGCAGTACTTC. Together with reference TRBV14 and TRBJ2-7, the CDR3 gives the full variable domain: EAGVTQFPSHSVIEKGQTVTLRCDPISGHDNLYWYRRVMGKEIKFLLHFVKESKQDESGMPNNRFLAERTGGTYSTLKVQPAELEDSGVYFCASSQKLGAKYSYEQYFGPGTRLTVT.

The chain couples TRBV23-1 to TRBJ2-2; 8 bases fit TRBD2. TRBV23-1 is an open reading frame, and its role is uncertain. CDR3 length: 19 residues. J gave up 0 bases and V 0 bases, and 9 bases lay outside the gene matches. CDR3 loop: CASSQSLLADHANTGELFF. CDR3 DNA sequence: TGCGCCAGCAGTCAATCTCTACTAGCGGATCACGCGAACACCGGGGAGCTGTTTTTT.

V is TRBV9 and J is TRBJ1-1; 8 bases map to TRBD1. Germline-derived CDR1 and CDR2 are SGDLS and YYNGEE. CDR3 size: 17 residues. V lost 4 bases to trimming and J lost 1 base; unmatched junction nucleotides: 12. The CDR3 DNA reads TGTGCCAGCAGCCCAACCAGGGGGGGGACAGGGAACACTGAAGCTTTCTTT. Its translation: CASSPTRGGTGNTEAFF. The variable domain in full, completed from reference TRBV9 and TRBJ1-1, reads DSGVTQTPKHLITATGQRVTLRCSPRSGDLSVYWYQQSLDQGLQFLIQYYNGEERAKGNILERFSAQQFPDLHSELNLSSLELGDSALYFCASSPTRGGTGNTEAFFGQGTRLTVV.

The J gene is TRBJ1-2, the V gene TRBV30; TRBD1 matches 12 bases. This CDR3 contains 14 residues. The ends lost 4 bases at V and 8 bases at J; junction bases unmatched: 8. Germline loops: CDR1 GTSNPN, CDR2 SVGIG (reference sequence). CDR3 bases: TGTGCCTGGACTAGGGGACAGGGGGCGGGAGGCTACACCTTC. This gives the protein CAWTRGQGAGGYTF.

V and J are TRBV19 and TRBJ1-1; TRBD1 might be the D (6 bases). This CDR3 region has 14 residues. CDR1 and CDR2 from the germline V gene are LNHDA and SQIVND (reference sequence). The V end lost 5 bases, the J end lost 5 bases, and 15 bases lay between the germline ends. The CDR3 nucleotides read TGTGCCAGTAGTTCTCAACCAGGGGTGACTGAAGCTTTCTTT. Its translation: CASSSQPGVTEAFF.

The chain has TRBV15 and TRBJ2-4; D call uncertain. V was cut by 0 bases and J by 0 bases, with 12 bases left in between. The germline gives CDR1 LNHNV, CDR2 YYDKDF (reference sequence). The CDR3 is 17 residues long. CDR3 sequence reads: CATSREADLLAKNIQYF. Here the CDR3 DNA reads TGTGCCACCAGCAGAGAGGCAGACCTACTAGCCAAAAACATTCAGTACTTC.

V and J are TRBV18 and TRBJ2-1, with 10 bases aligning to TRBD2. V was pared by 6 bases and J by 7 bases, with 12 bases of the junction left unmatched. The CDR3 length is 16 residues. The germline gives CDR1 KGHSH, CDR2 LQKENI. The CDR3 here is CASSPRTSGVQNEQFF. The CDR3 bases are TGTGCCAGCTCGCCTCGGACTAGCGGCGTCCAGAATGAGCAGTTCTTC.